These T cell receptor beta chains were read from a single sample in a study of blood T cells in healthy people across ages. TCRdb re-derived calls from the 5' RACE reads in MiXCR, one entry per CDR3 protein. The sample contains about 800,000 distinct CDR3 sequences, just under 25% of which appear only once. This sample was shared with a second study, whose subject was T cells of mothers and their children.

The specimen sequenced was blood. The receptors stem from a boy aged 5 to 17 in good health. Each CDR3 is given without its conserved first and last residue.

V	length	J	CDR3
TRBV19	10	TRBJ2-1	ASSEFQGTLY
TRBV29-1	14	TRBJ2-1	SSGLAGAGTYNEQF
TRBV6-2/TRBV6-3	11	TRBJ1-6	ASKAEYNSPLH
TRBV5-5	12	TRBJ1-4	ASSPLSTNEKLF
TRBV20-1	12	TRBJ1-3	SAEGGRSGNTIY
TRBV27	12	TRBJ2-7	ASSSWGAAYEQY
TRBV27	13	TRBJ1-1	ASSLSGGSITEAF
TRBV7-9	11	TRBJ2-1	ASSGRGDNEQF
TRBV20-1	12	TRBJ2-3	SAIRGGGTDTQY
TRBV4-3	14	NA	ASSPTAGGVFYEQY
TRBV20-1	10	TRBJ1-5	SARDQGLPQH
TRBV4-3	11	TRBJ1-4	ASSQEASEKLF
TRBV7-2	12	TRBJ1-3	ASSLLSERNTIY
TRBV28	12	TRBJ2-5	ASSSRQYQETQY
TRBV27	11	TRBJ2-7	ASSSGTTYEQY
TRBV28	13	NA	ASSPPGPGVHEQY
TRBV4-3	14	TRBJ2-7	ASSQDFLASTYEQY
TRBV5-1	12	TRBJ2-5	ASTQGAPQETQY
TRBV7-2	11	TRBJ2-7	ASSFELLGEQY
TRBV5-1	13	TRBJ1-2	ASSFSGTSNYGYT
TRBV20-1	12	TRBJ2-5	SARDGQGQETQY
TRBV29-1	11	TRBJ2-7	SVVHSHAYEQY
TRBV5-1	15	TRBJ2-1	ASSLFPRGSSYNEQF
TRBV6-4	14	TRBJ2-2	ASSDSDRGHTGELF